Below, one T cell receptor (beta chain) is given with its context. Its antigen is not identified. This specimen comes from a study of cytomegalovirus exposure and HLA in healthy donors. Study-level points and caveats: Among TCR beta chains, those listed as cytomegalovirus-associated numbered some 170. Researchers had no immune exposure information except CMV serostatus available.

A multiplex PCR was run with 60 Vbeta primers and 13 Jbeta primers. Source study methods: Later, roughly 80 million unique TCR beta chains were counted in an analysis, and about 10 million of them were shared. The assay was immunoSEQ multiplex PCR, and TCRdb's table has in-frame clones only and misses some. V and J calls and clone size come straight from that table; D and trimming were deduced from the DNA. Of 100,000 to 150,000 clones in the sample, 76% were seen once. With V trimmed by 2 bases and J by 2 bases, 3 bases remained unmatched. This CDR3 region has 15 residues. CDR1 is LGHNA and CDR2 is YSLEER in the germline V gene.

The chain is built from TRBV4-3 and TRBJ1-2; 9 bases are a match to TRBD1. The material sequenced was PBMCs. This TCR was recovered from a man over 45 in good health and CMV-seronegative. This CDR3 is CASSQSGQGNYGYTF. The CDR3 DNA follows: TGCGCCAGCAGCCAATCGGGACAGGGAAACTATGGCTACACCTTC.